These T cell receptor beta chains were read from a single sample in a study of cytomegalovirus exposure and HLA in healthy donors. Only in-frame clones appear in the TCRdb table, and some are missing; sequencing was by immunoSEQ multiplex PCR. Among around 100,000 clones listed, 65% to 75% were seen once. The sequenced material came from PBMCs. All receptors come from a man aged 35 to 55 in good health and CMV-seropositive. Each CDR3 is given with its conserved first and last residue. A D gene is named only where the DNA matches it firmly. Size tells how often a clone was seen (once, few, many) or the class of an expanded clone, and some rows leave it out.

cdr3_aa	cdr3_nt	d_call	j_call	clone_size	v_call
CASSSGTARLETQYF	TGCGCCAGCAGCTCAGGTACAGCACGTTTAGAGACCCAGTACTTC	-	TRBJ2-5	-	TRBV5-1
CSATTGDEQFF	TGCAGTGCTACTACAGGGGATGAGCAGTTCTTC	TRBD1	TRBJ2-1	-	TRBV20-1
CASSDSPAGGEQYF	TGTGCCAGCAGTGATTCGCCGGCGGGAGGCGAGCAGTACTTC	TRBD2	TRBJ2-7	-	TRBV2
CASSHAPGGGTEAFF	TGTGCCAGCAGCCACGCCCCGGGGGGAGGCACTGAAGCTTTCTTT	-	TRBJ1-1	-	TRBV6-6
CASSVGPPETQYF	TGTGCCAGCAGCGTAGGTCCTCCAGAGACCCAGTACTTC	-	TRBJ2-5	-	TRBV9
CSVAAAGQNQPQHF	TGCAGCGTGGCCGCGGCCGGTCAAAATCAGCCCCAGCATTTT	-	TRBJ1-5	-	TRBV29-1
CASSLFGTGGYNEQFF	TGTGCCAGCAGTTTATTCGGGACAGGGGGTTACAATGAGCAGTTCTTC	TRBD1	TRBJ2-1	few	TRBV28
CASSYFSGELFF	TGTGCCAGCAGCTACTTCTCCGGGGAGCTGTTTTTT	-	TRBJ2-2	few	TRBV7-9
CASSQLPGLTVEQFF	TGTGCCAGCAGCCAACTACCGGGACTCACCGTGGAGCAGTTCTTC	-	TRBJ2-1	-	TRBV4-2
CASTYSGTATGELFF	TGTGCCAGCACGTATTCGGGGACTGCTACCGGGGAGCTGTTTTTT	-	TRBJ2-2	-	TRBV6-1
CASSFQDRRRSHEQYF	TGTGCCAGCAGCTTCCAGGACAGGCGGCGGTCCCACGAGCAGTACTTC	TRBD1	TRBJ2-7	-	TRBV5-6
CASSWRDRGYNEQFF	TGTGCCAGCAGCTGGCGGGACAGGGGATACAATGAGCAGTTCTTC	TRBD1	TRBJ2-1	-	TRBV7-2
CASSQDRLAENTDTQYF	TGTGCCAGCAGCCAAGATCGGCTAGCTGAAAACACAGATACGCAGTATTTT	-	TRBJ2-3	few	TRBV4-2
CASWQGGIEAFF	TGTGCCAGCTGGCAGGGTGGGATCGAAGCTTTCTTT	-	TRBJ1-1	-	TRBV6-6
CASREERWAGHTGELFF	TGTGCAAGTCGCGAAGAGCGTTGGGCAGGGCACACCGGGGAGCTGTTTTTT	-	TRBJ2-2	few	TRBV12-2
CASSYAQGGNTEAFF	TGTGCCAGCAGTTATGCGCAGGGAGGGAACACTGAAGCTTTCTTT	-	TRBJ1-1	few	TRBV6-5
CASRTGVTETQYF	TGTGCCAGCAGGACAGGGGTTACAGAGACCCAGTACTTC	TRBD1	TRBJ2-5	-	TRBV28
CASSLVWTSGSKTGELFF	TGTGCCAGCAGCCTTGTTTGGACTAGCGGGAGTAAAACCGGGGAGCTGTTTTTT	TRBD2	TRBJ2-2	-	TRBV11-2
CASSSGLADTDTQYF	TGTGCCAGCAGCTCCGGACTAGCGGACACAGATACGCAGTATTTT	TRBD2	TRBJ2-3	-	TRBV5-6
CASSENRVSVNTIYF	TGTGCCAGCAGTGAAAACCGAGTGTCGGTAAACACCATATATTTT	-	TRBJ1-3	-	TRBV6-1
CAWSMQGYYEQYF	TGTGCCTGGAGTATGCAGGGATACTACGAGCAGTACTTC	-	TRBJ2-7	-	TRBV30
CATRKVGGVGPQHF	TGTGCCACCCGGAAGGTGGGGGGGGTGGGGCCCCAGCATTTT	-	TRBJ1-5	-	TRBV15
CASSLIQGNTGELFF	TGTGCCAGCAGCTTAATCCAGGGGAACACCGGGGAGCTGTTTTTT	-	TRBJ2-2	-	TRBV11-3
CASRGGAGNTIYF	TGTGCCAGCAGAGGAGGGGCTGGAAACACCATATATTTT	-	TRBJ1-3	-	TRBV2
CASSPGDRELFF	TGTGCCAGCTCACCCGGGGATCGGGAGCTGTTTTTT	-	TRBJ2-2	-	TRBV18
CASSPGNSNQPQHF	TGCGCCAGCAGTCCAGGAAATAGCAATCAGCCCCAGCATTTT	-	TRBJ1-5	-	TRBV5-1
CASSPLAGGTEAFF	TGTGCCAGCAGCCCCCTGGCAGGGGGCACTGAAGCTTTCTTT	TRBD1	TRBJ1-1	-	TRBV11-2
CASSQDRGRGDTQYF	TGCGCCAGCAGCCAAGACCGGGGGAGAGGAGATACGCAGTATTTT	-	TRBJ2-3	-	TRBV4-1
CASSNPGEEQFF	TGTGCCAGCAGCAACCCAGGGGAGGAGCAGTTCTTC	-	TRBJ2-1	once	TRBV7-7
CASSYSRKGDYEQYF	TGTGCCAGCAGTTACTCGAGGAAGGGGGACTACGAGCAGTACTTC	-	TRBJ2-7	-	TRBV6-5
CASSEAPGDSTYEQYF	TGTGCCAGCAGTGAAGCTCCGGGAGATTCCACCTACGAGCAGTACTTC	-	TRBJ2-7	-	TRBV6-1
CASSQALIGRDTEAFF	TGCGCCAGCAGCCAAGCATTGATAGGGCGGGACACTGAAGCTTTCTTT	-	TRBJ1-1	few	TRBV4-1
CASSPAGGQGNTIYF	TGTGCCAGCAGTCCGGCGGGGGGACAGGGGAACACCATATATTTT	TRBD1	TRBJ1-3	-	TRBV4-2
CASSESVGGEGSYEQYF	TGTGCCAGCAGTGAAAGCGTCGGGGGAGAGGGGTCCTACGAGCAGTACTTC	-	TRBJ2-7	-	TRBV25-1
CASSPTGTEAFF	TGTGCCAGCAGCCCCACGGGGACTGAAGCTTTCTTT	-	TRBJ1-1	-	TRBV7-6
CASSEGDRRYNEQFF	TGTGCCAGCAGTGAGGGGGACAGGAGATACAATGAGCAGTTCTTC	TRBD1	TRBJ2-1	-	TRBV2
CASSPLLSSYNEQFF	TGTGCCAGCAGTCCACTGCTAAGCTCCTACAATGAGCAGTTCTTC	-	TRBJ2-1	-	TRBV2
CASSLSRTGGNEQYF	TGTGCCAGCAGCTTGAGCAGGACGGGAGGTAACGAGCAGTACTTC	TRBD2	TRBJ2-7	-	TRBV5-6
CASSLAAGSNEKLFF	TGCGCCAGCAGCTTGGCGGCGGGCTCTAATGAAAAACTGTTTTTT	-	TRBJ1-4	-	TRBV5-1
CASSPQQRDKTSTDTQYF	TGTGCCAGCAGCCCCCAACAGCGGGACAAGACTAGCACAGATACGCAGTATTTT	-	TRBJ2-3	-	TRBV4-2
CASRYGTSGGKGSTDTQYF	TGTGCCAGCAGATATGGGACTAGCGGGGGGAAGGGGAGCACAGATACGCAGTATTTT	TRBD2	TRBJ2-3	-	TRBV7-9